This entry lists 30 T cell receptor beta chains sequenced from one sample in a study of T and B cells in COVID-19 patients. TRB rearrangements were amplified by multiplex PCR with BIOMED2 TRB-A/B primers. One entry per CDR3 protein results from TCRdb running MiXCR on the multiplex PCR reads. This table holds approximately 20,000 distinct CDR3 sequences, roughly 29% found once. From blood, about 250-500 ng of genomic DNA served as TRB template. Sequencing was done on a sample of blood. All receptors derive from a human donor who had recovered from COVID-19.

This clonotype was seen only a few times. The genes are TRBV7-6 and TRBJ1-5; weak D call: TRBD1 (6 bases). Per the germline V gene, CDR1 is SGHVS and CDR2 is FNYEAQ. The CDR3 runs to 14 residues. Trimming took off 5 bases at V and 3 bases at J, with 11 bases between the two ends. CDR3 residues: CASSGTGNNQPQHF. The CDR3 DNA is TGTGCCAGCAGCGGTACAGGGAACAATCAGCCCCAGCATTTT.

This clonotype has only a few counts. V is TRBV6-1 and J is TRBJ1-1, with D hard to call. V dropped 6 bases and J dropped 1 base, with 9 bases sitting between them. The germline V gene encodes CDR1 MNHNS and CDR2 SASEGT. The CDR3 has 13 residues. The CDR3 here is CASSHTGNTEAFF. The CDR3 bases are TGTGCCAGCAGCCATACGGGGAACACTGAAGCTTTCTTT.

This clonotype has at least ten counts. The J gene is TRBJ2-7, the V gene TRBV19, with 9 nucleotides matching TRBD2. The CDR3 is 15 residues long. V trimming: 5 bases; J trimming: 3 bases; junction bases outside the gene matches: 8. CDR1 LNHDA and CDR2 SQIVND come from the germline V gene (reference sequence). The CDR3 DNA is TGTGCCAGTAGTCCCGCTAGCGGGGAAAACTACGAGCAGTACTTC. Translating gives CASSPASGENYEQYF.

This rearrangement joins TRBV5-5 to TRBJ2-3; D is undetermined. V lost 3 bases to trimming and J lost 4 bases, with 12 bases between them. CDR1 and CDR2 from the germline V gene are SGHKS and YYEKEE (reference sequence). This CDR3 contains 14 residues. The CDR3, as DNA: TGTGCCAGCAGCTCTACAATGCAGGCAGATACGCAGTATTTT. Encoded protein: CASSSTMQADTQYF.

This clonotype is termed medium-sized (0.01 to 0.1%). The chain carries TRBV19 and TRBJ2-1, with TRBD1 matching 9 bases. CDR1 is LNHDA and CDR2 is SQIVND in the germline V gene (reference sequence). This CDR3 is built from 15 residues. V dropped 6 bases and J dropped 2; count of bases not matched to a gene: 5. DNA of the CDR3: TGTGCCAGTAGGCCAGGACAGGGGCCCTACAATGAGCAGTTCTTC. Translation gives CASRPGQGPYNEQFF.

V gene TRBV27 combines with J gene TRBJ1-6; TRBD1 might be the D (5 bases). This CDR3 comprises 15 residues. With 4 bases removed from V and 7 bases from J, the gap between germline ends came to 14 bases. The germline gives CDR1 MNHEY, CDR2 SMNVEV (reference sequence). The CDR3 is CASSSRGSPNSPLHF. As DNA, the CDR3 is TGTGCCAGCAGTTCGCGGGGGTCCCCGAATTCACCCCTCCACTTT.

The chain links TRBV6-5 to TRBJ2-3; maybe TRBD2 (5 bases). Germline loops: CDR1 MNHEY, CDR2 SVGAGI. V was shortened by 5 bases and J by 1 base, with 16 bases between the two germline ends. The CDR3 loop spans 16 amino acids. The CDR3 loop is CASSEFMSGGTDTQYF. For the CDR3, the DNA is TGTGCCAGCAGTGAATTTATGTCCGGGGGCACAGATACGCAGTATTTT.

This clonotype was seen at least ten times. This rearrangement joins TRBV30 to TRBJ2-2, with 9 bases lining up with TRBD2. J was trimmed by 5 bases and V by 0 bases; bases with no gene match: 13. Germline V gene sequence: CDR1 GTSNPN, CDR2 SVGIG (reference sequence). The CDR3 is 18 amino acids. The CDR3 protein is CAWSVQGGRAKKTGELFF. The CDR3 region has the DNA TGTGCCTGGAGTGTACAAGGCGGGAGGGCCAAAAAAACCGGGGAGCTGTTTTTT.

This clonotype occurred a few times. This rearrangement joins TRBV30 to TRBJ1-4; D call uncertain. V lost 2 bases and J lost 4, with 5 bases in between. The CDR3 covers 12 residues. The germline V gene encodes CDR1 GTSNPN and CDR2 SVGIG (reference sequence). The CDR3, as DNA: TGTGCCTGGAGTCCTTTTAATGAAAAACTGTTTTTT. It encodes CAWSPFNEKLFF.

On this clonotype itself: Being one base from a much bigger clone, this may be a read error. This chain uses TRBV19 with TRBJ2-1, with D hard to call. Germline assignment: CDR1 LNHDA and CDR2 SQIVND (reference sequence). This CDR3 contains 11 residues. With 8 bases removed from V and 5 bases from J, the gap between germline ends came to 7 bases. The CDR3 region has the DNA TGTGCCAGTGTGGGGAACAATGAGCAGTTCTTC. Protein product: CASVGNNEQFF.

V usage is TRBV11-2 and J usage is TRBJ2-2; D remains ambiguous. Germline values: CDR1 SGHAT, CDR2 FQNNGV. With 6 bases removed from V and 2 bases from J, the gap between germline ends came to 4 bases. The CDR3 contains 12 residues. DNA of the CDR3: TGTGCCAGCAGTTTCAACACCGGGGAGCTGTTTTTT. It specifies CASSFNTGELFF.

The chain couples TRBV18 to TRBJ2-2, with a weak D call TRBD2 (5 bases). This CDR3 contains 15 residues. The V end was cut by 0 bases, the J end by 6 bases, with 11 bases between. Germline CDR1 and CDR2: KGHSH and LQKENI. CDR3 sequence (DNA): TGTGCCAGCTCACCACCCCTGGGGAGCCCCGGGGAGCTGTTTTTT. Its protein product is CASSPPLGSPGELFF.

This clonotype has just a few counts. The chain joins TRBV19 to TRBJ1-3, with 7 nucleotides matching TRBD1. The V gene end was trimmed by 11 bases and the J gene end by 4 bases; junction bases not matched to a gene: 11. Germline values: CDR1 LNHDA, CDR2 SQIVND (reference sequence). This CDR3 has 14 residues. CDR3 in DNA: TGTGCCCGAAAAAGGGGACAGATCGGAAACACCATATATTTT. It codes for CARKRGQIGNTIYF.

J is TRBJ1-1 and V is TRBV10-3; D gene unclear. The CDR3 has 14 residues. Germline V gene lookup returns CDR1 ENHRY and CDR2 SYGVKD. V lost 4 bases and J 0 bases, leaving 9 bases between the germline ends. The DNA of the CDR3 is TGTGCCATCAGTGCAGATCACCTGAACACTGAAGCTTTCTTT. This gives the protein CAISADHLNTEAFF.

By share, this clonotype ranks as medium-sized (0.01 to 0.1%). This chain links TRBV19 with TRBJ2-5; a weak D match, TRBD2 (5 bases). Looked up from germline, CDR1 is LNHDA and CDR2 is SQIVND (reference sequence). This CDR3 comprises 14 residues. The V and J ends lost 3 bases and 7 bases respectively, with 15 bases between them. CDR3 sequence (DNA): TGTGCCAGTAGTATTGAGGGCACTAGGTCGACCCAGTACTTC. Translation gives CASSIEGTRSTQYF.

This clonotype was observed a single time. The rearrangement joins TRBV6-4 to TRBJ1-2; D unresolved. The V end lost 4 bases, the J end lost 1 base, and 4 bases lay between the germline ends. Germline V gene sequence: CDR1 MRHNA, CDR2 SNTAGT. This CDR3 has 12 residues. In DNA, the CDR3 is TGTGCCAGCAGTGCAATTAACTATGGCTACACCTTC. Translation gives CASSAINYGYTF.

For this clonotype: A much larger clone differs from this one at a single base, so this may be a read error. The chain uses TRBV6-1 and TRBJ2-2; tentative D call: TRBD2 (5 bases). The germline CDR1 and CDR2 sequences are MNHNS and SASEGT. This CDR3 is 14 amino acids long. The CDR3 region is CASGETLRRGELFF. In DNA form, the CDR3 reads TGTGCCAGCGGTGAAACCTTGAGGAGGGGGGAGCTGTTTTTT.

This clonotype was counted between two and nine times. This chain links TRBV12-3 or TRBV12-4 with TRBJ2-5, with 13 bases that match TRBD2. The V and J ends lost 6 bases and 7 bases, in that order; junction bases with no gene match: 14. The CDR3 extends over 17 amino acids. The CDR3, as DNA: TGTGCCAGCAGACTAAGGGGGGGACTAGCGGGATTCGGGACCCAGTACTTC. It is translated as CASRLRGGLAGFGTQYF.

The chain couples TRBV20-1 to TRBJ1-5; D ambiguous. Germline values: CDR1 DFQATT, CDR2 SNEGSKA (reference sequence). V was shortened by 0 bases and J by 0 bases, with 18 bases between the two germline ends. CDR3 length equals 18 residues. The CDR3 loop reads CSARDLEKGRYSNQPQHF. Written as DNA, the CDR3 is TGCAGTGCTAGAGATCTTGAGAAGGGCCGCTATAGCAATCAGCCCCAGCATTTT.

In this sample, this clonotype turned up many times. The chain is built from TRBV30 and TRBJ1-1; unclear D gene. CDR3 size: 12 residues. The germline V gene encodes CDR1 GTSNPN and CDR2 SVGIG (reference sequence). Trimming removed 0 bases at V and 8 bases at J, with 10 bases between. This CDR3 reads CAWSVGGSEAFF. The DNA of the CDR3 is TGTGCCTGGAGTGTCGGTGGGTCCGAAGCTTTCTTT.

CDR3 amino acids: CASSPPEGAKNIQYF. CDR3 DNA sequence: TGTGCCAGCTCACCACCGGAGGGAGCCAAAAACATTCAGTACTTC. This chain connects TRBV18 to TRBJ2-4, with D possibly matching TRBD2 (6 bases). V was cut by 0 bases and J by 0 bases, with 6 bases left in between. Germline loops: CDR1 KGHSH, CDR2 LQKENI. This CDR3 region has 15 residues. Full variable domain (rest looked up from reference TRBV18 and TRBJ2-4): NAGVMQNPRHLVRRRGQEARLRCSPMKGHSHVYWYRQLPEEGLKFMVYLQKENIIDESGMPKERFSAEFPKEGPSILRIQQVVRGDSAAYFCASSPPEGAKNIQYFGAGTRLSVL.

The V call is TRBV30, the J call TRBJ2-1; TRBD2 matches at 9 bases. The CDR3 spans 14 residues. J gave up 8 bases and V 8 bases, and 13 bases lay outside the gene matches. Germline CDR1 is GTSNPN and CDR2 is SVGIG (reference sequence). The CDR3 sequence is CAVTGTSTLDEQFF. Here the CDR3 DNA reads TGTGCCGTAACCGGGACTAGCACTCTGGATGAGCAGTTCTTC.

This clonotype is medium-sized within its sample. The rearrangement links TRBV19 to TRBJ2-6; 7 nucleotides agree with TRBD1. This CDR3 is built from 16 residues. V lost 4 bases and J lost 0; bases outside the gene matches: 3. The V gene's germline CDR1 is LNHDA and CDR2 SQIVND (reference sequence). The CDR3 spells CASSRDSLSGANVLTF. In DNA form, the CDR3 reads TGTGCCAGTAGTAGGGACAGCCTCTCTGGGGCCAACGTCCTGACTTTC.

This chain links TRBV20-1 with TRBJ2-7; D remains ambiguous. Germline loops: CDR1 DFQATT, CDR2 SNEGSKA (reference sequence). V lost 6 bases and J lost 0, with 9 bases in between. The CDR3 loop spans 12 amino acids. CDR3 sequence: CSAPVNSYEQYF. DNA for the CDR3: TGCAGTGCGCCTGTCAACTCCTACGAGCAGTACTTC.

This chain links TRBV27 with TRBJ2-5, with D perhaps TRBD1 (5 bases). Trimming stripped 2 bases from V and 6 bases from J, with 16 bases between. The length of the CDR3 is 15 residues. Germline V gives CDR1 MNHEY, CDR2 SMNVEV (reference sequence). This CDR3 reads CASSLSLGQMKTQYF. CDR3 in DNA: TGTGCCAGCAGTTTAAGCCTAGGACAAATGAAGACCCAGTACTTC.

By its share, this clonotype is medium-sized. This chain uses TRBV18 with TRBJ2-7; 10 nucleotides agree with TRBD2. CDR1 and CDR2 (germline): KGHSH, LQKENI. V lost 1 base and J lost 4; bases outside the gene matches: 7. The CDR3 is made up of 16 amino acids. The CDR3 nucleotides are TGTGCCAGCTCACCACGCGTGGCTAGCGGGAGTTACGAGCAGTACTTC. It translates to CASSPRVASGSYEQYF.

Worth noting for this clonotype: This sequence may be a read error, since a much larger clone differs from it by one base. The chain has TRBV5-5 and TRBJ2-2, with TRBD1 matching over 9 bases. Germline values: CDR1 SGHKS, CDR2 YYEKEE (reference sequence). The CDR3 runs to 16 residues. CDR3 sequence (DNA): TGTGCCAGCAGCGGGCGACAGGGGGGGGACACCGGGGAGCCGTTTTTT. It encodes CASSGRQGGDTGEPFF.

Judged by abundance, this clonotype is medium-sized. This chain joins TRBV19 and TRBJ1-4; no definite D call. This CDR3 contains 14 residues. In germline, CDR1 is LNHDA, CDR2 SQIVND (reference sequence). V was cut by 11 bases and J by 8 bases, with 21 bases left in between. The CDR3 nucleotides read TGTGCCTCCCGGAAGGCCTTAAGCCAGGAAAAACTGTTTTTT. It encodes CASRKALSQEKLFF.

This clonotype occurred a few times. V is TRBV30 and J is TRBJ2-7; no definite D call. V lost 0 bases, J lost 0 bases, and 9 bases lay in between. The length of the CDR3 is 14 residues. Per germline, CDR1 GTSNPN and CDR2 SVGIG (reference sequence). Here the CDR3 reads CAWSVGGSSYEQYF. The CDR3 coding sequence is TGTGCCTGGAGTGTAGGTGGGTCCTCCTACGAGCAGTACTTC.

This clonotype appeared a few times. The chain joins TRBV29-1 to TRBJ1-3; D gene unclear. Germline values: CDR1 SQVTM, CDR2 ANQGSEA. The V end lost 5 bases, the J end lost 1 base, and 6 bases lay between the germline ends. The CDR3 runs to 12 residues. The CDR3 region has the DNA TGCAGCGTTAAAGGTTCTGGAAACACCATATATTTT. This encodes CSVKGSGNTIYF.